One and the same sample provided the 4 T cell receptor beta chains below, sequenced in a study of blood T cell repertoires in COVID-19. Only in-frame clones appear in the TCRdb table, and some are missing; sequencing was by immunoSEQ multiplex PCR. The sample includes about 200,000 clones, about 86% seen only once; the top ten take about 2.2%. Material for sequencing was peripheral blood. The receptors were sampled from a woman aged 45-65 years with acute or convalescent COVID-19.

This clone was found a few times. The CDR3 region has the DNA TGCGCCAGCAGCCCCCAACCGGGTCAAGCAGGGGAGACCCAGTACTTC. Translated: CASSPQPGQAGETQYF. The gene calls are TRBV5-1 and TRBJ2-5, with D maybe TRBD1 (5 bases). Germline V gene data show CDR1 as SGHRS and CDR2 as YFSETQ. This CDR3 region has 16 residues. Trimming took 4 bases from V and 5 from J, leaving 21 bases between them.

This clone was detected a few times. DNA of the CDR3: TGTGCCAGCGCCCCCCGAGGAGACTTTACGGCCTATAATTCACCCCTCCACTTT. This sequence encodes CASAPRGDFTAYNSPLHF. The chain employs TRBV27 and TRBJ1-6, with D hard to call. Germline V gene data show CDR1 as MNHEY and CDR2 as SMNVEV (reference sequence). Trimming left V 8 bases short and J 2 bases short, with 22 bases between. The CDR3 runs 18 residues.

The rearrangement joins TRBV6-5 to TRBJ2-7, with TRBD1 identical over 11 bases. V lost 2 bases and J lost 5; bases outside the gene matches: 5. Germline lookup yields CDR1 MNHEY and CDR2 SVGAGI. This CDR3 comprises 15 residues. The DNA of the CDR3 is TGTGCCAGCAGTTACCAAGGACAGGGGGCAAACGAGCAGTACTTC. Translated, it gives CASSYQGQGANEQYF.

The V call is TRBV5-4, the J call TRBJ1-2, with a tentative D call TRBD1 (5 bases). The CDR3 length is 13 residues. The germline V gene has CDR1 SGHNT and CDR2 YYREEE (reference sequence). The V and J ends lost 1 base and 5 bases respectively, with 9 bases between them. CDR3 amino acids: CASSLSGGYGYTF. The CDR3 nucleotides are TGTGCCAGCAGCTTGAGCGGGGGATATGGCTACACCTTC.